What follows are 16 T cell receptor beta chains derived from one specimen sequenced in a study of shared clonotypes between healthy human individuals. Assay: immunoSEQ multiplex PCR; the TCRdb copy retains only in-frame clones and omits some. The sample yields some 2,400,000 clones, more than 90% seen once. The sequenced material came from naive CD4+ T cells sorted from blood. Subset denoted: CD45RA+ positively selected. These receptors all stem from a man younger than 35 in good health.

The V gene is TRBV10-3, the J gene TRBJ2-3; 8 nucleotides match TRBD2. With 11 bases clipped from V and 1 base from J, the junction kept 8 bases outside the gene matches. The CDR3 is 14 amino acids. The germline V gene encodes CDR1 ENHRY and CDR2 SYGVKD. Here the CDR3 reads CAAIGGGGTDTQYF. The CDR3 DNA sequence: TGTGCCGCCATCGGGGGGGGCGGCACAGATACGCAGTATTTT.

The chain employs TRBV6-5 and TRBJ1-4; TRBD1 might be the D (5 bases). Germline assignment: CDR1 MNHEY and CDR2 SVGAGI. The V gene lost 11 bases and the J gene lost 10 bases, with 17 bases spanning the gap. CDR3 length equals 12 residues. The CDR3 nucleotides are TGTGCCTCAATGGCAGGGATAGGAAAACTGTTTTTT. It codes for CASMAGIGKLFF.

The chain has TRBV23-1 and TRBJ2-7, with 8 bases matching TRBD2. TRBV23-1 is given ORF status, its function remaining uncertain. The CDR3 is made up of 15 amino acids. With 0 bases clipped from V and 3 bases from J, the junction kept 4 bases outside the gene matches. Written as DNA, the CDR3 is TGCGCCAGCAGTCAATCGTCGGGACTAGTCTACGAGCAGTACTTC. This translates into CASSQSSGLVYEQYF.

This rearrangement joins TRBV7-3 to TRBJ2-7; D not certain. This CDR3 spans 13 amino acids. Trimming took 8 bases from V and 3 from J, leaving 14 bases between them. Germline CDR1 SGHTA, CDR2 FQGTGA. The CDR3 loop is CASSRGVGYEQYF. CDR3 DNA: TGTGCCAGCTCCAGAGGTGTCGGCTACGAGCAGTACTTC.

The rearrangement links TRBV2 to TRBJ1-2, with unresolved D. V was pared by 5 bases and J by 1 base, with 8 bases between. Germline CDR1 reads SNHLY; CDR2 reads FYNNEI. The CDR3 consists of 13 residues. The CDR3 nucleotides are TGTGCCAGCAGTTTACAGAGTAACTATGGCTACACCTTC. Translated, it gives CASSLQSNYGYTF. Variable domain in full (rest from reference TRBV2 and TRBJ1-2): EPEVTQTPSHQVTQMGQEVILRCVPISNHLYFYWYRQILGQKVEFLVSFYNNEISEKSEIFDDQFSVERPDGSNFTLKIRSTKLEDSAMYFCASSLQSNYGYTFGSGTRLTVV.

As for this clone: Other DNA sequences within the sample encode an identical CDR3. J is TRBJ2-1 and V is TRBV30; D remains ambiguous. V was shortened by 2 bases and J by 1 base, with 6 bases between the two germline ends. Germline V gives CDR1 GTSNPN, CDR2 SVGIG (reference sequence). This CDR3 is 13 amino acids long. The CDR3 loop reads CAWSTGSYNEQFF. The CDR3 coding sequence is TGTGCCTGGAGTACGGGTTCCTACAATGAGCAGTTCTTC.

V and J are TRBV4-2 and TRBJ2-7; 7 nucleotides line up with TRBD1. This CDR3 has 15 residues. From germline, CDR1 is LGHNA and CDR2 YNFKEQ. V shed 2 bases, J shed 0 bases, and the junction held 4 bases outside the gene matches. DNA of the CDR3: TGTGCCAGCAGCCAAACGACAGGGACCTCCTACGAGCAGTACTTC. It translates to CASSQTTGTSYEQYF.

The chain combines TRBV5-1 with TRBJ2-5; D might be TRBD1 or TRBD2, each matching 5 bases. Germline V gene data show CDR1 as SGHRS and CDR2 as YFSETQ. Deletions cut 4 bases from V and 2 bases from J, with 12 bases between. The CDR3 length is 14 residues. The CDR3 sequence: CASSGTGLQETQYF. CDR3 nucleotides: TGCGCCAGCAGCGGGACGGGGCTACAAGAGACCCAGTACTTC.

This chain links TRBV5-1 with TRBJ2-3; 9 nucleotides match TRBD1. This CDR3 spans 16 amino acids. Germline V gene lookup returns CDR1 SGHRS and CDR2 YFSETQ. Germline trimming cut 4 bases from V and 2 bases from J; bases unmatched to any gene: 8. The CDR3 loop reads CASSIQGAQVTDTQYF. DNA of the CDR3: TGCGCCAGCAGCATACAGGGGGCGCAGGTCACAGATACGCAGTATTTT.

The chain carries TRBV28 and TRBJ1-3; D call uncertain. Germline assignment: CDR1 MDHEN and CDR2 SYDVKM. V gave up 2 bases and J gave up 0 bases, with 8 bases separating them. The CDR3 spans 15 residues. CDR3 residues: CASSLTGYSGNTIYF. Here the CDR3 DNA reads TGTGCCAGCAGTTTAACGGGTTACTCTGGAAACACCATATATTTT. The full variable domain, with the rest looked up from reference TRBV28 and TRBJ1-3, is DVKVTQSSRYLVKRTGEKVFLECVQDMDHENMFWYRQDPGLGLRLIYFSYDVKMKEKGDIPEGYSVSREKKERFSLILESASTNQTSMYLCASSLTGYSGNTIYFGEGSWLTVV.

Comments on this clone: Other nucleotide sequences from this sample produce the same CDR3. The CDR3 spells CASSLAGGVNEKLFF. Written as DNA, the CDR3 is TGTGCCAGCAGCTTAGCGGGAGGGGTTAATGAAAAACTGTTTTTT. This sequence joins TRBV7-8 and TRBJ1-4, with D perhaps TRBD1 (5 bases). In germline, CDR1 is SGHVS, CDR2 FQNEAQ. The CDR3 covers 15 residues. Trimming took off 0 bases at V and 4 bases at J, with 9 bases between the two ends.

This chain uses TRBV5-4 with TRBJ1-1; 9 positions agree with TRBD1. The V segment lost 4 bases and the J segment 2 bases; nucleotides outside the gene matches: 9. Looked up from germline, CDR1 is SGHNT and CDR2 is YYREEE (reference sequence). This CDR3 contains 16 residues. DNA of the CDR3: TGTGCCAGCAGCCCCGCTTTGACAGGGGGAAACACTGAAGCTTTCTTT. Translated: CASSPALTGGNTEAFF.

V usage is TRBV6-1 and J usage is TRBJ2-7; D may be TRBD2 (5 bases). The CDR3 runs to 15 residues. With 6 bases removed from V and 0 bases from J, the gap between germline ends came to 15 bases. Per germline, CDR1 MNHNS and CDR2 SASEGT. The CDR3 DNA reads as TGTGCCAGCAGCCCGGGGAGTCTAAGCTCCTACGAGCAGTACTTC. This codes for CASSPGSLSSYEQYF.

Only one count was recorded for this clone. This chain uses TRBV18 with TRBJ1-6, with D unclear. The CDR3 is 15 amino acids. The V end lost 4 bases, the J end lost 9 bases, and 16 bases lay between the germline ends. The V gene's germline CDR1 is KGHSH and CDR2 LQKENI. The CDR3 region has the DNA TGTGCCAGCTCACTGGACCTTCCCCGAGGTTCACCCCTCCACTTT. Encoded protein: CASSLDLPRGSPLHF.

The CDR3 DNA sequence: TGTGCCAGCAGTCCTATCACAGGACTGGGAGAGCAGTTCTTC. Residues: CASSPITGLGEQFF. V is TRBV2 and J is TRBJ2-1; D may correspond to TRBD1 or TRBD2 (5 bases each). Germline CDR1 and CDR2: SNHLY and FYNNEI. CDR3 length: 14 amino acids. The V end was cut by 5 bases, the J end by 10 bases, with 18 bases between.

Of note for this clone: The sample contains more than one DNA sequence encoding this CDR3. Here the CDR3 DNA reads TGTGCCAGCAGTACCCGGACAGGGCCAGATACGCAGTATTTT. Protein: CASSTRTGPDTQYF. The chain carries TRBV6-1 and TRBJ2-3, with 8 bases matching TRBD1. This CDR3 comprises 14 residues. J was trimmed by 4 bases and V by 5 bases; bases with no gene match: 5. The germline CDR1 and CDR2 sequences are MNHNS and SASEGT.